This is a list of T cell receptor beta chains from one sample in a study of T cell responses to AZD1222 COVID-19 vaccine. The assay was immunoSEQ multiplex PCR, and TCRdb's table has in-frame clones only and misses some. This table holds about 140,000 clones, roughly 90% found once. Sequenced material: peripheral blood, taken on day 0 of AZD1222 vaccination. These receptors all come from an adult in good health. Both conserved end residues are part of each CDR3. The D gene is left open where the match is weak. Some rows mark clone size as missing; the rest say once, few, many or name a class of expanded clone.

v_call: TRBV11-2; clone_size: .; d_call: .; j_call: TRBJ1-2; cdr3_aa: CASSSAGGNYGYTF; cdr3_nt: TGTGCCAGCAGCTCCGCGGGGGGGAACTATGGCTACACCTTC
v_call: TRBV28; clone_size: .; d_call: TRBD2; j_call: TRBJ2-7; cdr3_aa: CASTPRGSGSGYEQYF; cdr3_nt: TGTGCCAGCACCCCTAGAGGTAGCGGGAGCGGGTACGAGCAGTACTTC
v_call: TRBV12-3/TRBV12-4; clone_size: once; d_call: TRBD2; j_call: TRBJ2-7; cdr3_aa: CASSLMASGEQYF; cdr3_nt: TGTGCCAGCAGTTTAATGGCTAGCGGCGAGCAGTACTTC
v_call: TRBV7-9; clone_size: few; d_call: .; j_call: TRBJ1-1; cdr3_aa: CASSLDMNTEAFF; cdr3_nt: TGTGCCAGCAGCTTAGATATGAACACTGAAGCTTTCTTT
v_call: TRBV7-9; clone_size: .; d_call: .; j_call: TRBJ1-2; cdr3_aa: CASSSGPFYGYTF; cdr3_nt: TGTGCCAGCAGCTCGGGACCATTCTATGGCTACACCTTC
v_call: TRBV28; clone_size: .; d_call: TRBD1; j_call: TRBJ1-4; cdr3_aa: CASSFLWQGDSKLFF; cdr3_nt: TGTGCCAGCAGTTTTTTGTGGCAGGGGGATTCGAAACTGTTTTTT
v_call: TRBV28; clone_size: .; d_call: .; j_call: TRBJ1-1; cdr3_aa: CASSSTGSFTEAFF; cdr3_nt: TGTGCCAGCAGTTCGACAGGTTCGTTCACTGAAGCTTTCTTT
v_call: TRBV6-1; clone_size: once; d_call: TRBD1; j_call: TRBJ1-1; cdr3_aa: CASSEGGEGARTEAFF; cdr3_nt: TGTGCCAGCAGTGAAGGGGGCGAGGGGGCGAGAACTGAAGCTTTCTTT
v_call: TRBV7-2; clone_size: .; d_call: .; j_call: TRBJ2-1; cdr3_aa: CASSTRPGTNEQFF; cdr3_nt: TGTGCCAGCAGCACCCGCCCGGGAACCAATGAGCAGTTCTTC
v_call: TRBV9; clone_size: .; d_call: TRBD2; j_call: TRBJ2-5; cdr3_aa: CASSVSSGRASETQYF; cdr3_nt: TGTGCCAGCAGCGTCTCTAGCGGGAGGGCCTCAGAGACCCAGTACTTC
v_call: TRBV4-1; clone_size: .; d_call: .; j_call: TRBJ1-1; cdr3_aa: CASSQGFRQLRDSPEAFF; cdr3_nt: TGCGCCAGCAGCCAAGGATTCAGACAGCTAAGGGATTCCCCTGAAGCTTTCTTT
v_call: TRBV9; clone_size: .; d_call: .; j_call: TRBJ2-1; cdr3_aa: CASSVAREMRSEQFF; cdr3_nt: TGTGCCAGCAGCGTAGCGAGGGAAATGCGGAGTGAGCAGTTCTTC
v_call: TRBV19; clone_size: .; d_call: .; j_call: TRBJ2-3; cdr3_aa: CASSVLAYASTDTQYF; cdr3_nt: TGTGCCAGTAGTGTGCTAGCGTACGCTAGCACAGATACGCAGTATTTT
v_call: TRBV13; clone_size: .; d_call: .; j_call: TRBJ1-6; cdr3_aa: CASSSTRRGTNSPLHF; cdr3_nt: TGTGCCAGCAGCTCCACAAGGAGGGGGACAAATTCACCCCTCCACTTT
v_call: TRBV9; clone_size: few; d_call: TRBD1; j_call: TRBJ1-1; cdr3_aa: CASSPRTGIAEAFF; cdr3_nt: TGTGCCAGCAGCCCCCGGACAGGGATAGCTGAAGCTTTCTTT
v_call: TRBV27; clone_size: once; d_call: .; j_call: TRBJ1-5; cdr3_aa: CASSPTRGQPQHF; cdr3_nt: TGTGCCAGCAGTCCAACCAGAGGTCAGCCCCAGCATTTT
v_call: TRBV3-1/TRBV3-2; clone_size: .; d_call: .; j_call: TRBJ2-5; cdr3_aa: CASSQGPNLGETQYF; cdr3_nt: TGTGCCAGCAGCCAAGGCCCTAACCTTGGTGAGACCCAGTACTTC
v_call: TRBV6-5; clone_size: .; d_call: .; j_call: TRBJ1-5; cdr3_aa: CASRYKYGSNQPQHF; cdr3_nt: TGTGCCAGCAGGTACAAGTACGGTAGCAATCAGCCCCAGCATTTT
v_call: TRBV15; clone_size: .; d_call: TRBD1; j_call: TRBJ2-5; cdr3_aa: CATSRGNRGRETQYF; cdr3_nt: TGTGCCACCAGCAGAGGAAACAGGGGGAGAGAGACCCAGTACTTC
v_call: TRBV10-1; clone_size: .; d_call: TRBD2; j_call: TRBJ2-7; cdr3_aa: CASSESGLAGDLKYF; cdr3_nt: TGCGCCAGCAGTGAGTCGGGACTAGCGGGAGACTTGAAGTACTTC
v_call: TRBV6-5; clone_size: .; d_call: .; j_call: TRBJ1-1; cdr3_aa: CASSLQKGTEAFF; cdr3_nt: TGTGCCAGCAGTCTCCAGAAAGGGACTGAAGCTTTCTTT
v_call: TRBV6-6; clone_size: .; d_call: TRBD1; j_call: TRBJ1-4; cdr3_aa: CASSLWDRQATNEKLFF; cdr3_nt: TGTGCCAGCAGTCTTTGGGACAGACAAGCAACTAATGAAAAACTGTTTTTT
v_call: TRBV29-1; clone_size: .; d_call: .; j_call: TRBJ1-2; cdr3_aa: CSVYPSRYTF; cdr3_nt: TGCAGCGTTTATCCGAGTCGCTACACCTTC
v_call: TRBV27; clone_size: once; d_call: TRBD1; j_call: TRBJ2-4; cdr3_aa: CASSTQNGQGAAFWNIQYF; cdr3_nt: TGTGCCAGCAGTACCCAAAATGGACAGGGCGCCGCTTTTTGGAACATTCAGTACTTC
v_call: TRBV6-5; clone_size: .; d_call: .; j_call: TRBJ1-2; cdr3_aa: CASSYGATNYGYTF; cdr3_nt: TGTGCCAGCAGTTACGGAGCGACTAACTATGGCTACACCTTC
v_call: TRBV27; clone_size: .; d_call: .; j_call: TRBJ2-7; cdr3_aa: CASSLSGGSSYEQYF; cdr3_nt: TGTGCCAGCAGTTTATCAGGGGGTAGCTCCTACGAGCAGTACTTC
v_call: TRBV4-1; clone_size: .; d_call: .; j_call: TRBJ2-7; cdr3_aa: CASSQVPDNYEQYF; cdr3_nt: TGCGCCAGCAGTCAAGTTCCGGACAACTACGAGCAGTACTTC
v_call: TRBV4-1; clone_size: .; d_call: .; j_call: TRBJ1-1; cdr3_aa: CASSPSVTLNTEAFF; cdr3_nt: TGCGCCAGCAGCCCGAGCGTCACCTTGAACACTGAAGCTTTCTTT
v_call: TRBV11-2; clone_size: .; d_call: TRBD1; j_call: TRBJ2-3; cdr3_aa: CASSLGPGTGKDTQYF; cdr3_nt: TGTGCCAGCAGCTTAGGCCCCGGGACAGGGAAAGATACGCAGTATTTT
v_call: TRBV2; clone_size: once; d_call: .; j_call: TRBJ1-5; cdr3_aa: CASCLGLPNQPQHF; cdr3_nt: TGTGCCAGCTGCCTCGGACTGCCCAATCAGCCCCAGCATTTT
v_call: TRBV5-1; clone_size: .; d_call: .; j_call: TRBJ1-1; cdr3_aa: CASSGTGPNTEAFF; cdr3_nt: TGCGCCAGCAGCGGTACGGGACCGAACACTGAAGCTTTCTTT
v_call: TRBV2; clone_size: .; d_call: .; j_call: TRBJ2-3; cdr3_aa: CASRSDTLDTQYF; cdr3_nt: TGTGCCAGCAGATCGGACACACTAGATACGCAGTATTTT
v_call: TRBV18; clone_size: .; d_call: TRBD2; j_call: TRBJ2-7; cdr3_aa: CASSPSSGSYEQYF; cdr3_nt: TGTGCCAGCTCACCCTCTAGCGGGAGCTACGAGCAGTACTTC
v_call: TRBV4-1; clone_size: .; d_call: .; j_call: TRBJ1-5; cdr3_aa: CASSPFWKDYSNQPQHF; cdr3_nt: TGCGCCAGCAGCCCCTTTTGGAAGGACTATAGCAATCAGCCCCAGCATTTT
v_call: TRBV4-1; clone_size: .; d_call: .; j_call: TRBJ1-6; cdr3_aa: CASSQHPGEGEGSPLHF; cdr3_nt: TGCGCCAGCAGCCAACACCCTGGGGAGGGGGAAGGCTCACCCCTCCACTTT
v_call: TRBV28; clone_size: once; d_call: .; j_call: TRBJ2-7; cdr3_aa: CASSSRHRQGYF; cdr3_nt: TGTGCCAGCAGTTCAAGACACCGCCAGGGGTACTTC
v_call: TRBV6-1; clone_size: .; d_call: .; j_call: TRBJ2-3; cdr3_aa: CASSEYAAGTYTQYF; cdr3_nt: TGTGCCAGCAGTGAATATGCGGCGGGAACTTATACGCAGTATTTT